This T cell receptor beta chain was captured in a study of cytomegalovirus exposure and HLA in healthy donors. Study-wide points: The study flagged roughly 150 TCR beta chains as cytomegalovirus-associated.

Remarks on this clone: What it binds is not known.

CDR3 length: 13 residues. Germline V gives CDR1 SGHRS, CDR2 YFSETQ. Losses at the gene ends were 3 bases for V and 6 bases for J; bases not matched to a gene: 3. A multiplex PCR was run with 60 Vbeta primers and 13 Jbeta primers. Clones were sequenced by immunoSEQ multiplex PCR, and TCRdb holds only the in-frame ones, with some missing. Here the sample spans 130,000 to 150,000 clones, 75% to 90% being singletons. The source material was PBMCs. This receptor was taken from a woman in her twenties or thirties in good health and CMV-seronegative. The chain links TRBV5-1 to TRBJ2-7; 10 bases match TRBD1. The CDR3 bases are TGCGCCAGCAGCTGGGACAGGGGATTCGAGCAGTACTTC. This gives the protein CASSWDRGFEQYF. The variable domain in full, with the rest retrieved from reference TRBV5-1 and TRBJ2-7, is KAGVTQTPRYLIKTRGQQVTLSCSPISGHRSVSWYQQTPGQGLQFLFEYFSETQRNKGNFPGRFSGRQFSNSRSEMNVSTLELGDSALYLCASSWDRGFEQYFGPGTRLTVT.